The sequence of this T cell receptor (beta chain) was determined in a study of graft-versus-host responses after intestinal transplantation. The CDR3 is 19 residues long. Germline V lookup: CDR1 MNHEY, CDR2 SMNVEV (reference sequence). V shed 5 bases, J shed 7 bases, and the junction held 17 bases outside the gene matches. For this clone: Antigen unknown.

Generated by immunoSEQ multiplex PCR, the TCRdb table keeps only in-frame clones and is missing some. The table lists over 100,000 clones, 90% to 95% of them singletons. Study-wide results and caveats: Within allografts, high graft-versus-host to host-versus-graft clonal ratios were seen among patients with graft-donor T cell macrochimerism.

The chain recombines TRBV27 with TRBJ2-2; 12 bases match TRBD2. The starting material was unstimulated CD8+ T cells sorted from spleen or lymph node cells, obtained before intestinal transplant. This receptor was obtained from a human donor who received an intestinal transplant. The CDR3 loop reads CASSPVGTSGSGGHGELFF. CDR3 nucleotide sequence: TGTGCCAGCAGTCCCGTTGGGACTAGCGGGTCCGGGGGCCACGGGGAGCTGTTTTTT.